The next 28 T cell receptor beta chains were all read from a single sample in a study of blood T cell repertoires in COVID-19. Using immunoSEQ multiplex PCR, the repertoire was profiled, and TCRdb retains in-frame clones only, with some absent. The sample consists of tens of thousands of clones, about 88% of them appearing once. Sequencing used peripheral blood. The source is a human donor in a cohort sampled during active COVID-19.

The chain couples TRBV7-2 to TRBJ2-3; possibly TRBD2 for D (6 bases). Trimming stripped 5 bases from V and 3 bases from J, with 15 bases between. This CDR3 has 15 residues. The germline V gene encodes CDR1 SGHTA and CDR2 FQGNSA. CDR3 in amino acids: CASSTTTSRTDTQYF. The DNA of the CDR3 is TGTGCCAGCAGCACCACCACTAGCCGGACAGATACGCAGTATTTT.

The chain couples TRBV5-6 to TRBJ1-3; 8 positions agree with TRBD1. J was trimmed by 0 bases and V by 9 bases; bases with no gene match: 5. Germline-derived CDR1 and CDR2 are SGHDT and YYEEEE. The CDR3 contains 14 residues. DNA of the CDR3: TGTGCCACCGGGGACAGGAGCTCTGGAAACACCATATATTTT. The encoded protein is CATGDRSSGNTIYF.

The rearrangement uses TRBV7-6 and TRBJ1-2; no clear D. The length of the CDR3 is 15 residues. Deletions cut 5 bases from V and 4 bases from J, with 17 bases between. The germline gives CDR1 SGHVS, CDR2 FNYEAQ. The CDR3, as DNA: TGTGCCAGCAGCCCCCTCGACACCCCTGGCTATGGCTACACCTTC. This encodes CASSPLDTPGYGYTF.

The chain carries TRBV7-8 and TRBJ2-7; a possible D gene is TRBD1 (5 bases). The length of the CDR3 is 16 residues. Trimming cost V 1 base and J 4 bases, with 17 bases left between them. Germline V gives CDR1 SGHVS, CDR2 FQNEAQ. CDR3 protein: CASSLEAGIGLYEQYF. The CDR3 DNA follows: TGTGCCAGCAGCTTAGAGGCAGGGATAGGCTTGTACGAGCAGTACTTC.

This CDR3 reads CASSTGTGTYEQYF. CDR3 sequence (DNA): TGCGCCAGCAGCACCGGGACAGGAACTTACGAGCAGTACTTC. The genes are TRBV5-1 and TRBJ2-7; 8 nucleotides align to TRBD1. The CDR3 has 14 amino acids. Trimming took 4 bases from V and 4 from J; bases not matched to a gene: 7. Per germline, CDR1 SGHRS and CDR2 YFSETQ.

This chain joins TRBV6-6 and TRBJ1-1; D gene unclear. Germline V CDR1 and CDR2: MNHNY, SVGAGI (reference sequence). The germline V and J ends were trimmed by 2 bases and 1 base, with 8 bases remaining between them. The CDR3 sequence is 14 residues long. The CDR3: CASSYLRENTEAFF. In DNA form, the CDR3 reads TGTGCCAGCAGTTACCTACGGGAGAACACTGAAGCTTTCTTT.

J is TRBJ1-1 and V is TRBV27, with D unresolved. There are 16 residues in the CDR3. The germline V gene has CDR1 MNHEY and CDR2 SMNVEV (reference sequence). The V and J ends lost 2 bases and 1 base respectively, with 14 bases between them. This chain's CDR3 is CASSLRRRPQNTEAFF. CDR3 coding DNA: TGTGCCAGCAGTTTACGGCGGAGGCCGCAGAACACTGAAGCTTTCTTT.

The CDR3 reads CASSFNELATGGETQYF. As DNA, the CDR3 is TGCGCCAGCAGCTTTAATGAACTAGCGACAGGGGGAGAGACCCAGTACTTC. J is TRBJ2-5 and V is TRBV5-1, with TRBD1 matching 9 bases. This CDR3 has 17 amino acids. Unmatched junction bases numbered 12, after V lost 2 bases and J lost 4 bases. Germline CDR1 reads SGHRS; CDR2 reads YFSETQ.

V and J are TRBV7-6 and TRBJ1-4; D remains unclear. Per the germline V gene, CDR1 is SGHVS and CDR2 is FNYEAQ. V dropped 4 bases and J dropped 5 bases, with 11 bases sitting between them. This CDR3 comprises 14 residues. The CDR3 region has the DNA TGTGCCAGCAGCTCCCAGAGGGAGAATGAAAAACTGTTTTTT. It is translated as CASSSQRENEKLFF.

The chain recombines TRBV10-3 with TRBJ1-1; D is uncertain. The V end was cut by 7 bases, the J end by 0 bases, with 12 bases between. This CDR3 has 14 amino acids. The germline V gene has CDR1 ENHRY and CDR2 SYGVKD. CDR3 protein: CAIKWGGMNTEAFF. CDR3 coding DNA: TGTGCCATCAAGTGGGGAGGAATGAACACTGAAGCTTTCTTT.

The gene calls are TRBV7-8 and TRBJ2-7; 9 nucleotides align to TRBD2. In germline, CDR1 is SGHVS, CDR2 FQNEAQ. The CDR3 is 18 amino acids. Trimming cost V 1 base and J 4 bases; bases outside gene matches: 14. The DNA of the CDR3 is TGTGCCAGCAGCTTAGTGGCTTTAGGCGGGGGGGGAACTTACGAGCAGTACTTC. This sequence encodes CASSLVALGGGGTYEQYF.

The chain employs TRBV29-1 and TRBJ1-3; no clear D gene. This CDR3 has 12 amino acids. Germline CDR1 SQVTM, CDR2 ANQGSEA. The V end lost 2 bases, the J end lost 5 bases, and 7 bases lay between the germline ends. The CDR3: CSVEIWRNTIYF. CDR3 coding DNA: TGCAGCGTTGAAATCTGGCGAAACACCATATATTTT.

J is TRBJ2-3 and V is TRBV19; no reliable D call. The CDR3 has 16 residues. Trimming left V 2 bases short and J 0 bases short, with 12 bases between. Looked up from germline, CDR1 is LNHDA and CDR2 is SQIVND (reference sequence). The CDR3 region has the DNA TGTGCCAGTAGTATAACAGCCCACGGTAGCACAGATACGCAGTATTTT. Protein sequence: CASSITAHGSTDTQYF.

The chain links TRBV30 to TRBJ2-7; D is perhaps TRBD2 (6 bases). The germline V and J ends were trimmed by 0 bases and 1 base, with 16 bases remaining between them. This CDR3 has 16 amino acids. The V gene's germline CDR1 is GTSNPN and CDR2 SVGIG (reference sequence). CDR3 protein: CAWSVFSTRLSYEQYF. The CDR3 DNA reads as TGTGCCTGGAGTGTGTTTTCGACTAGACTATCCTACGAGCAGTACTTC.

The V gene is TRBV7-2, the J gene TRBJ2-1; tentatively, D is TRBD2 (6 bases). Germline V gene lookup returns CDR1 SGHTA and CDR2 FQGNSA. This CDR3 is built from 16 residues. V dropped 0 bases and J dropped 4 bases, with 13 bases sitting between them. As DNA, the CDR3 is TGTGCCAGCAGCTTAGCGGGGGGTTCAGGTTACAATGAGCAGTTCTTC. This gives the protein CASSLAGGSGYNEQFF.

The V and J genes are TRBV28 and TRBJ1-3; D not certain. Germline V gives CDR1 MDHEN, CDR2 SYDVKM. This CDR3 is 14 amino acids long. The V and J ends lost 6 bases and 3 bases respectively, with 12 bases between them. The CDR3 is CASSPLNSGNTIYF. CDR3 coding DNA: TGTGCCAGCAGCCCGCTGAACAGTGGAAACACCATATATTTT.

V usage is TRBV11-3 and J usage is TRBJ2-5, with D maybe TRBD1 (6 bases). The length of the CDR3 is 15 residues. With 1 base removed from V and 1 base from J, the gap between germline ends came to 10 bases. The V gene's germline CDR1 is SGHNT and CDR2 YENEEA. The CDR3: CASSLGDTLQETQYF. Written as DNA, the CDR3 is TGTGCCAGCAGCTTAGGGGACACCCTCCAAGAGACCCAGTACTTC.

V is TRBV28 and J is TRBJ1-1, with TRBD1 as a possible D gene (5 bases). The CDR3 spans 15 residues. Germline V lookup: CDR1 MDHEN, CDR2 SYDVKM. V lost 4 bases and J lost 1, with 13 bases in between. The CDR3 nucleotides read TGTGCCAGCAGTTCCCAACAGGTTACGAACACTGAAGCTTTCTTT. Protein product: CASSSQQVTNTEAFF. Together with reference TRBV28 and TRBJ1-1, the CDR3 gives the full variable domain: DVKVTQSSRYLVKRTGEKVFLECVQDMDHENMFWYRQDPGLGLRLIYFSYDVKMKEKGDIPEGYSVSREKKERFSLILESASTNQTSMYLCASSSQQVTNTEAFFGQGTRLTVV.

This chain joins TRBV4-1 and TRBJ1-4, with a possible D match to TRBD1 (6 bases). Germline CDR1 is MGHRA and CDR2 is YSYEKL. This CDR3 contains 14 residues. V lost 0 bases to trimming and J lost 8 bases, with 10 bases between them. CDR3 region: CASSQDARGEKLFF. The CDR3 DNA reads as TGCGCCAGCAGCCAAGATGCCAGGGGAGAAAAACTGTTTTTT.

This chain links TRBV24-1 with TRBJ2-7, with 8 bases that match TRBD1. The CDR3 spans 14 residues. The ends lost 12 bases at V and 1 base at J; junction bases unmatched: 10. CDR1 and CDR2 from the germline V gene are KGHDR and SFDVKD. The CDR3 nucleotides read TGTGCCCCCCCCGGGACAGGCTCATCCTACGAGCAGTACTTC. Amino acid sequence: CAPPGTGSSYEQYF.

The V and J genes are TRBV11-2 and TRBJ2-1; D is uncertain. V lost 1 base and J 0 bases, leaving 10 bases between the germline ends. CDR1 and CDR2 (germline): SGHAT, FQNNGV. CDR3 length: 16 residues. The CDR3 DNA sequence: TGTGCCAGCAGCTTAGTTACTGCAAGCTCCTACAATGAGCAGTTCTTC. Translation: CASSLVTASSYNEQFF.

This chain uses TRBV7-9 with TRBJ1-4; D uncertain. The CDR3 has 14 amino acids. The V and J ends lost 5 bases and 8 bases respectively, with 15 bases between them. Germline CDR1 reads SEHNR; CDR2 reads FQNEAQ (reference sequence). The CDR3 DNA is TGTGCCAGCAGCCTGGCTCCCCCGCAGGAAAAACTGTTTTTT. Protein: CASSLAPPQEKLFF.

The chain carries TRBV3-1 (or the pseudogene TRBV3-2) and TRBJ2-2, with TRBD1 as a possible D gene (6 bases). V was trimmed by 1 base and J by 5 bases, leaving 11 bases between them. CDR1 LGHDT and CDR2 YNNKEL come from the germline V gene (reference sequence). The CDR3 length is 15 residues. The CDR3 here is CASSQARQGTGELFF. In DNA form, the CDR3 reads TGTGCCAGCAGCCAAGCCCGCCAGGGGACCGGGGAGCTGTTTTTT.

The V gene is TRBV3-1 (or the pseudogene TRBV3-2), the J gene TRBJ1-2, with D unresolved. V lost 0 bases and J 2 bases, leaving 7 bases between the germline ends. CDR1 LGHDT and CDR2 YNNKEL come from the germline V gene (reference sequence). This CDR3 has 14 amino acids. The CDR3 DNA reads as TGTGCCAGCAGCCAAGATAGCTACAACTATGGCTACACCTTC. Translated: CASSQDSYNYGYTF.

This rearrangement joins TRBV9 to TRBJ1-2; D remains unclear. This CDR3 comprises 14 residues. Germline loops: CDR1 SGDLS, CDR2 YYNGEE. Trimming stripped 0 bases from V and 8 bases from J, with 14 bases between. Here the CDR3 DNA reads TGTGCCAGCAGCGTAGACAGCGGGTCCGGAGGCTACACCTTC. This codes for CASSVDSGSGGYTF.

V usage is TRBV10-2 and J usage is TRBJ1-1; D is perhaps TRBD1 (6 bases). This CDR3 has 13 amino acids. Trimming left V 8 bases short and J 4 bases short, with 14 bases between. Germline V gene lookup returns CDR1 WSHSY and CDR2 SAAADI. CDR3 sequence: CASGGGVGTEAFF. DNA of the CDR3: TGCGCCAGCGGAGGGGGGGTGGGCACTGAAGCTTTCTTT.

CDR3 in amino acids: CASSPLSDRISGNTIYF. The CDR3 DNA sequence: TGTGCCAGCTCACCCCTCTCGGACAGAATCTCTGGAAACACCATATATTTT. The chain recombines TRBV18 with TRBJ1-3; the D gene is possibly TRBD1 (6 bases). The length of the CDR3 is 17 residues. Trimming took off 3 bases at V and 0 bases at J, with 15 bases between the two ends. Germline V CDR1 and CDR2: KGHSH, LQKENI.

This chain uses TRBV6-5 with TRBJ1-2; D is possibly TRBD1 (6 bases). The germline gives CDR1 MNHEY, CDR2 SVGAGI. This CDR3 has 13 residues. Trimming removed 0 bases from V and 5 bases from J, with 7 bases in between. CDR3 sequence (DNA): TGTGCCAGCAGTTACTCAACAGGGTATGGCTACACCTTC. This sequence encodes CASSYSTGYGYTF.